This passage covers 16 T cell receptor beta chains from one sample sequenced in a study of beta chain features in type 1 diabetes. Expressed TCRB transcripts were sequenced after all isolated RNA was converted to cDNA. The repertoire was sequenced with immunoSEQ multiplex PCR; TCRdb's copy has only in-frame clones and lacks some. Here the sample spans fewer than 350,000 clones, roughly a fifth being singletons. The sequencing input was naive CD4+ T cells from blood. The source is a woman between 18 and 30 years old in good health.

The V call is TRBV7-2, the J call TRBJ2-1; perhaps TRBD1 as D (6 bases). CDR3 length: 14 residues. CDR1 SGHTA and CDR2 FQGNSA come from the germline V gene. The germline V and J ends were trimmed by 5 bases and 4 bases, with 12 bases remaining between them. The CDR3 region is CASSGRTVYNEQFF. CDR3 coding DNA: TGTGCCAGCAGCGGAAGGACAGTGTACAATGAGCAGTTCTTC.

There are a few counts of this clone. V gene TRBV4-1 combines with J gene TRBJ2-1, with 9 bases lining up with TRBD1. The germline V gene has CDR1 MGHRA and CDR2 YSYEKL. Trimming removed 2 bases from V and 7 bases from J; junction bases left unmatched: 9. The CDR3 has 16 amino acids. CDR3 sequence (DNA): TGCGCCAGCAGCCAACCTGACAGGGGGGGATGGAATGAGCAGTTCTTC. It codes for CASSQPDRGGWNEQFF.

The CDR3 is CASSDPGSGRMDNEQFF. The DNA of the CDR3 is TGTGCCAGCAGTGACCCGGGAAGCGGGAGGATGGACAATGAGCAGTTCTTC. The chain recombines TRBV2 with TRBJ2-1; 9 nucleotides match TRBD2. The CDR3 runs 17 residues. Trimming took 3 bases from V and 5 from J; bases not matched to a gene: 11. Germline V lookup: CDR1 SNHLY, CDR2 FYNNEI.

This clone has just a few counts. The chain links TRBV5-4 to TRBJ2-1; 8 bases map to TRBD1. CDR3 size: 17 residues. V trimming: 4 bases; J trimming: 0 bases; junction bases outside the gene matches: 9. Germline V CDR1 and CDR2: SGHNT, YYREEE (reference sequence). In nucleotides, the CDR3 is TGTGCCAGCAGCACCCGGACAGGGTCGGTCTCCTACAATGAGCAGTTCTTC. Its protein product is CASSTRTGSVSYNEQFF.

The chain has TRBV7-2 and TRBJ2-1; 7 bases align to TRBD1. Per the germline V gene, CDR1 is SGHTA and CDR2 is FQGNSA. J was trimmed by 6 bases and V by 3 bases; bases with no gene match: 8. The CDR3 runs 15 residues. Here the CDR3 reads CASSFLTGVGNEQFF. The DNA for the CDR3 is TGTGCCAGCAGCTTTCTTACAGGGGTAGGCAATGAGCAGTTCTTC.

This clone was detected a few times. The J gene is TRBJ2-5, the V gene TRBV4-2, with 8 bases matching TRBD2. Germline CDR1 and CDR2: LGHNA and YNFKEQ. The CDR3 runs to 17 residues. After removal of 0 bases from V and 1 base from J, the junction contained 7 bases not matched to a gene. The CDR3 DNA is TGTGCCAGCAGCCAAGATCGAGGTAGCGGGGTCCAAGAGACCCAGTACTTC. Amino acids: CASSQDRGSGVQETQYF.

This clone was seen only a few times. The chain links TRBV14 to TRBJ2-1; 14 bases match TRBD2. The CDR3 is made up of 18 amino acids. CDR1 SGHDN and CDR2 FVKESK come from the germline V gene. V lost 1 base and J lost 0; bases outside the gene matches: 2. CDR3 region: CASSQGTSGGYSYNEQFF. In DNA form, the CDR3 reads TGTGCCAGCAGCCAAGGGACTAGCGGGGGGTACTCCTACAATGAGCAGTTCTTC.

In this sample, this clone turned up a few times. The chain recombines TRBV16 with TRBJ2-2; a possible D gene is TRBD2 (5 bases). Germline V gives CDR1 KGHSY, CDR2 FQNENV. Trimming pared 4 bases from V and 1 base from J, leaving 10 bases between. This CDR3 has 15 residues. CDR3 amino acids: CASSLRGQNTGELFF. For the CDR3, the DNA is TGTGCCAGCAGCCTGCGAGGGCAGAACACCGGGGAGCTGTTTTTT.

This clone was seen more than once but under ten times. V gene TRBV2 combines with J gene TRBJ2-1, with 9 bases identical to TRBD2. The CDR3 is 15 residues long. Germline V gives CDR1 SNHLY, CDR2 FYNNEI. V lost 6 bases, J lost 0 bases, and 3 bases stayed unmatched. CDR3 residues: CASRLSGSSYNEQFF. CDR3 DNA sequence: TGTGCCAGCAGGCTTAGCGGGAGCTCCTACAATGAGCAGTTCTTC.

V usage is TRBV7-2 and J usage is TRBJ1-5; D not resolved. CDR1 and CDR2 from the germline V gene are SGHTA and FQGNSA. V was clipped by 5 bases and J by 5 bases, with 10 bases between them. This CDR3 has 13 residues. CDR3: CASSPGRDQPQHF. CDR3 nucleotide sequence: TGTGCCAGCAGCCCCGGGAGGGATCAGCCCCAGCATTTT.

The chain is built from TRBV10-3 and TRBJ2-1; D is possibly TRBD1 (5 bases). The germline V gene encodes CDR1 ENHRY and CDR2 SYGVKD. CDR3 length: 13 amino acids. V dropped 7 bases and J dropped 4 bases, with 11 bases sitting between them. CDR3 coding DNA: TGTGCCATCAAGGGGAAGGGATACAATGAGCAGTTCTTC. Its protein product is CAIKGKGYNEQFF.

V gene TRBV30 combines with J gene TRBJ1-1; unclear D gene. Germline CDR1 GTSNPN, CDR2 SVGIG (reference sequence). The CDR3 runs to 11 residues. V was trimmed by 4 bases and J by 5 bases, leaving 8 bases between them. CDR3 bases: TGTGCCTGGACCCCGCGGACTGAAGCTTTCTTT. The encoded protein is CAWTPRTEAFF.

In its sample, this clone was seen a few times. This chain connects TRBV7-2 to TRBJ1-2; D is uncertain. Trimming pared 0 bases from V and 2 bases from J, leaving 7 bases between. The CDR3 contains 14 residues. The V gene's germline CDR1 is SGHTA and CDR2 FQGNSA. CDR3 protein: CASSLAAENYGYTF. DNA of the CDR3: TGTGCCAGCAGCTTAGCGGCGGAAAACTATGGCTACACCTTC.

This chain joins TRBV30 and TRBJ2-7, with D possibly matching TRBD2 (6 bases). CDR1 is GTSNPN, CDR2 SVGIG, per germline (reference sequence). This CDR3 is 13 amino acids long. Deletions cut 3 bases from V and 5 bases from J, with 14 bases between. The DNA for the CDR3 is TGTGCCTGGAGCCCGACTAGGACGAACGAGCAGTACTTC. As protein: CAWSPTRTNEQYF.

The chain couples TRBV5-4 to TRBJ2-2; possible D gene TRBD1, 6 bases. Deletions cut 4 bases from V and 1 base from J, with 11 bases between. CDR1 and CDR2 (germline): SGHNT, YYREEE (reference sequence). The CDR3 is made up of 15 amino acids. CDR3 residues: CASSLPQGNTGELFF. CDR3 nucleotides: TGTGCCAGCAGCCTCCCACAGGGGAACACCGGGGAGCTGTTTTTT.

This clone turned up a few times. This CDR3 reads CASKGGSRDTEAFF. The CDR3 DNA reads as TGCGCCAGCAAAGGAGGAAGTCGAGACACTGAAGCTTTCTTT. The chain recombines TRBV5-1 with TRBJ1-1; no definite D call. This CDR3 comprises 14 residues. CDR1 and CDR2 (germline): SGHRS, YFSETQ. V was clipped by 6 bases and J by 3 bases, with 15 bases between them.